One and the same sample provided the 5 T cell receptor beta chains below, sequenced in a study of persistence of HIV-infected CD4 T cells. No antigen has been assigned to these receptors. The immunoSEQ assay was version 4, run in survey mode. Here immunoSEQ multiplex PCR was the method, and the copy in TCRdb shows in-frame clones only, minus some. The sample holds around 7,500 clones, over 60% seen once. Cells were stimulated with CMV-infected fibroblast lysates at 10 ug/mL. Sorting of responding CD4+ T cells relied on upregulated CD40 ligand together with CD69. The specimen comprised CD4+ T cells sorted from PBMCs after approximately 20-hour stimulation, sampled from a patient who received antiretroviral therapy. These receptors originate from an adult woman with HIV who was CMV-seropositive.

The chain uses TRBV5-1 and TRBJ2-3; D may be TRBD1 or TRBD2 (6 bases each). Germline V gene data show CDR1 as SGHRS and CDR2 as YFSETQ. The CDR3 consists of 17 residues. Trimming shortened V by 3 bases and J by 0 bases, and 17 bases separated the two germline ends. The chain's CDR3 is CASSSEGGRTSTDTQYF. CDR3 nucleotide sequence: TGCGCCAGCAGCTCCGAAGGGGGGCGCACTAGCACAGATACGCAGTATTTT.

V is TRBV7-9 and J is TRBJ1-5; D not certain. The CDR3 consists of 14 residues. Germline V lookup: CDR1 SEHNR, CDR2 FQNEAQ (reference sequence). Trimming removed 7 bases at V and 2 bases at J, with 12 bases between. CDR3 nucleotides: TGTGCCAGCAACGGCCCGGGAGGCAATCAGCCCCAGCATTTT. As protein: CASNGPGGNQPQHF.

This clone was seen more than once but under ten times. The chain employs TRBV18 and TRBJ2-5, with D possibly being TRBD2 (6 bases). With 2 bases removed from V and 0 bases from J, the gap between germline ends came to 10 bases. CDR1 and CDR2 (germline): KGHSH, LQKENI. This CDR3 spans 15 amino acids. CDR3 protein: CASSPTRRDQETQYF. The CDR3 region has the DNA TGTGCCAGCTCACCAACGAGGAGGGACCAAGAGACCCAGTACTTC. The full variable domain, rest sourced from reference TRBV18 and TRBJ2-5, is NAGVMQNPRHLVRRRGQEARLRCSPMKGHSHVYWYRQLPEEGLKFMVYLQKENIIDESGMPKERFSAEFPKEGPSILRIQQVVRGDSAAYFCASSPTRRDQETQYFGPGTRLLVL.

This clone was seen a few times. V gene TRBV19 combines with J gene TRBJ1-1; 9 positions match TRBD1. The CDR3 loop spans 16 amino acids. Trimming at V came to 3 bases and at J to 7 bases, leaving 12 bases not matched to a gene. Germline CDR1 reads LNHDA; CDR2 reads SQIVND (reference sequence). Here the CDR3 reads CASSIDQDRGGSEAFF. In DNA, the CDR3 is TGTGCCAGTAGTATTGACCAGGACAGGGGTGGAAGTGAAGCTTTCTTT.

This chain uses TRBV19 with TRBJ1-2, with D possibly matching TRBD1 (5 bases). The V gene lost 8 bases and the J gene lost 4 bases, with 17 bases spanning the gap. The V gene's germline CDR1 is LNHDA and CDR2 SQIVND (reference sequence). There are 14 residues in the CDR3. The CDR3 DNA follows: TGTGCCAGTTCCGGGACCCCTCTATTCTATGGCTACACCTTC. As protein: CASSGTPLFYGYTF.